These 28 T cell receptor beta chains were all obtained from the same sample, sequenced in a study of CD8+ T cells in alopecia areata. Following RNA extraction, reverse transcription yielded cDNA that acted as the sequencing template. Method: immunoSEQ multiplex PCR; TCRdb's copy keeps in-frame clones and lacks some. The sample contains hundreds of thousands of clones, roughly 60% of which appear only once. Specified treatment: oral pan-JAK inhibitor, 5-10 mg twice daily. The specimen was CD4+ T cells sorted from blood, collected at roughly week 53, from a patient treated with tofacitinib. Every receptor here comes from a human donor with alopecia areata.

The chain uses TRBV7-9 and TRBJ2-1; D call uncertain. The V end lost 1 base, the J end lost 7 bases, and 11 bases lay between the germline ends. Germline V lookup: CDR1 SEHNR, CDR2 FQNEAQ (reference sequence). The CDR3 has 14 amino acids. This CDR3 is CASSLGNTVNEQFF. The CDR3 nucleotides read TGTGCCAGCAGCTTAGGGAACACAGTTAATGAGCAGTTCTTC.

The chain carries TRBV6-5 and TRBJ1-2; D not resolved. Trimming removed 5 bases at V and 4 bases at J, with 8 bases between. This CDR3 is built from 12 residues. Germline values: CDR1 MNHEY, CDR2 SVGAGI. The chain's CDR3 is CASSPGSYGYTF. The CDR3 nucleotides are TGTGCCAGCAGTCCCGGGAGCTATGGCTACACCTTC.

A few counts support this clone. V usage is TRBV5-1 and J usage is TRBJ2-4; perhaps TRBD1 as D (6 bases). V dropped 6 bases and J dropped 2 bases, with 12 bases sitting between them. In germline, CDR1 is SGHRS, CDR2 YFSETQ. CDR3 length equals 14 residues. CDR3 sequence: CASKEGVPKNIQYF. In DNA, the CDR3 is TGCGCCAGCAAAGAGGGGGTCCCCAAAAACATTCAGTACTTC. The complete variable domain, with remaining parts taken from reference TRBV5-1 and TRBJ2-4, reads KAGVTQTPRYLIKTRGQQVTLSCSPISGHRSVSWYQQTPGQGLQFLFEYFSETQRNKGNFPGRFSGRQFSNSRSEMNVSTLELGDSALYLCASKEGVPKNIQYFGAGTRLSVL.

Regarding this clone: A far more abundant clone sits one base away, making this likely a read error. The CDR3: CVSSSPGRRETQYF. DNA for the CDR3: TGTGTCAGCAGTTCTCCCGGGAGGAGGGAGACCCAGTACTTC. V usage is TRBV11-3 and J usage is TRBJ2-5, with 7 nucleotides matching TRBD2. CDR3 length: 14 residues. The germline gives CDR1 SGHNT, CDR2 YENEEA.

The chain joins TRBV30 to TRBJ1-6; D perhaps matches TRBD1 (5 bases). The CDR3 spans 14 residues. Germline V gene lookup returns CDR1 GTSNPN and CDR2 SVGIG (reference sequence). Trimming stripped 4 bases from V and 10 bases from J, with 17 bases between. This chain's CDR3 is CAWKSWDRRSPLHF. As DNA, the CDR3 is TGTGCCTGGAAAAGCTGGGACCGCCGGTCACCCCTCCACTTT.

The genes are TRBV9 and TRBJ1-2, with 9 nucleotides matching TRBD1. Germline CDR1 is SGDLS and CDR2 is YYNGEE. The CDR3 has 16 amino acids. V shed 4 bases, J shed 5 bases, and the junction held 12 bases outside the gene matches. The CDR3 reads CASSTHPGQGEYGYTF. The CDR3 nucleotides read TGTGCCAGCAGCACCCATCCGGGACAGGGTGAATATGGCTACACCTTC.

V and J are TRBV14 and TRBJ2-3; the D gene is possibly TRBD2 (6 bases). This CDR3 is built from 15 residues. V lost 4 bases, J lost 5 bases, and 16 bases lay in between. Per germline, CDR1 SGHDN and CDR2 FVKESK. The CDR3 DNA sequence: TGTGCCAGCAGCCCATCGGGGACTCCCGTAGATACGCAGTATTTT. Translation gives CASSPSGTPVDTQYF.

This clone was seen more than once but under ten times. CDR3 sequence: CATSRGGGAYNEQFF. The CDR3 DNA reads as TGTGCCACCAGCAGAGGCGGGGGGGCCTACAATGAGCAGTTCTTC. The rearrangement links TRBV15 to TRBJ2-1; 9 positions match TRBD2. With 1 base clipped from V and 2 bases from J, the junction kept 0 bases outside the gene matches. The CDR3 sequence is 15 residues long. Germline V gene lookup returns CDR1 LNHNV and CDR2 YYDKDF (reference sequence).

The chain employs TRBV9 and TRBJ2-7; 9 bases are a match to TRBD1. The CDR3 is 14 residues long. Germline CDR1 reads SGDLS; CDR2 reads YYNGEE. Germline trimming cut 4 bases from V and 2 bases from J; bases unmatched to any gene: 4. In nucleotides, the CDR3 is TGTGCCAGCAGCTCAAACAGGGGGCCCTACGAGCAGTACTTC. This translates into CASSSNRGPYEQYF. The full variable domain, with the rest looked up from reference TRBV9 and TRBJ2-7, is DSGVTQTPKHLITATGQRVTLRCSPRSGDLSVYWYQQSLDQGLQFLIQYYNGEERAKGNILERFSAQQFPDLHSELNLSSLELGDSALYFCASSSNRGPYEQYFGPGTRLTVT.

The chain uses TRBV4-1 and TRBJ1-5, with D hard to call. This CDR3 has 15 residues. Between the trimmed V and J ends, which lost 4 bases and 10 bases, there was a span of 20 bases. Germline V gene sequence: CDR1 MGHRA, CDR2 YSYEKL. Here the CDR3 reads CASSPPGLNGKPQHF. The CDR3, as DNA: TGCGCCAGCAGCCCACCTGGACTGAACGGAAAACCCCAGCATTTT.

This clone was recorded a few times. This sequence joins TRBV13 and TRBJ2-5; unclear D gene. The CDR3 extends over 12 amino acids. Germline CDR1 is PRHDT and CDR2 is FYEKMQ (reference sequence). V was trimmed by 0 bases and J by 3 bases, leaving 2 bases between them. As DNA, the CDR3 is TGTGCCAGCAGCTTAGGCAAAGAGACCCAGTACTTC. Amino acid sequence: CASSLGKETQYF.

V usage is TRBV5-6 and J usage is TRBJ1-1, with TRBD1 matching over 7 bases. V shed 4 bases, J shed 7 bases, and the junction held 7 bases outside the gene matches. This CDR3 is 13 amino acids long. Germline V lookup: CDR1 SGHDT, CDR2 YYEEEE. CDR3 loop: CASSLGTAGEAFF. For the CDR3, the DNA is TGTGCCAGCAGCCTAGGGACAGCCGGTGAAGCTTTCTTT.

The chain is built from TRBV30 and TRBJ1-6; D gene uncertain. Germline CDR1 and CDR2: GTSNPN and SVGIG (reference sequence). Trimming took off 0 bases at V and 9 bases at J, with 9 bases between the two ends. The CDR3 consists of 13 residues. Written as DNA, the CDR3 is TGTGCCTGGAGTGTAGGTAGTAGTTCACCCCTCCACTTT. Protein sequence: CAWSVGSSSPLHF.

A few counts support this clone. The V call is TRBV4-2, the J call TRBJ2-5; D ambiguous. Germline lookup yields CDR1 LGHNA and CDR2 YNFKEQ. V dropped 1 base and J dropped 1 base, with 13 bases sitting between them. The CDR3 extends over 16 amino acids. CDR3 sequence: CASSQALSVGQETQYF. As DNA, the CDR3 is TGTGCCAGCAGCCAAGCCCTTTCGGTAGGCCAAGAGACCCAGTACTTC.

This chain joins TRBV9 and TRBJ2-1; no firm D call. Germline lookup yields CDR1 SGDLS and CDR2 YYNGEE. V gave up 0 bases and J gave up 7 bases, with 17 bases separating them. The CDR3 totals 16 residues. The CDR3 loop reads CASSVGPASAGNEQFF. DNA for the CDR3: TGTGCCAGCAGCGTAGGCCCAGCGTCGGCCGGTAATGAGCAGTTCTTC.

The sample holds a few counts of this clone. The chain is built from TRBV29-1 and TRBJ2-7, with D tentatively TRBD1 (5 bases). The CDR3 is 14 amino acids. V gave up 2 bases and J gave up 2 bases, with 13 bases separating them. Looked up from germline, CDR1 is SQVTM and CDR2 is ANQGSEA. CDR3 loop: CSVESTSTAYEQYF. DNA of the CDR3: TGCAGCGTTGAATCCACCTCGACAGCCTACGAGCAGTACTTC.

Concerning this clone itself: This could be a read error, since a much larger clone is one nucleotide away. The V gene is TRBV7-9, the J gene TRBJ1-1; TRBD1 matches at 9 bases. The CDR3 has 13 amino acids. V was clipped by 4 bases and J by 3 bases; unmatched bases: 0. The germline CDR1 and CDR2 sequences are SEHNR and FQNEAQ (reference sequence). CDR3 nucleotide sequence: TGTGCCAGCAGCTGGACAGGGGACACTGAAGCTTTCTTT. Translating gives CASSWTGDTEAFF.

This clone has a handful of counts. This chain joins TRBV7-6 and TRBJ1-1, with unresolved D. The V gene lost 2 bases and the J gene lost 0 bases, with 13 bases spanning the gap. There are 16 residues in the CDR3. Germline V gives CDR1 SGHVS, CDR2 FNYEAQ. CDR3 bases: TGTGCCAGCAGCTTATTTAGTCTGGGCATGAACACTGAAGCTTTCTTT. Protein sequence: CASSLFSLGMNTEAFF.

This clone has just a few counts. In nucleotides, the CDR3 is TGTGCCTGGAGCACCGGGGCTTCAGGTAATCAGCCCCAGCATTTT. It specifies CAWSTGASGNQPQHF. V gene TRBV30 combines with J gene TRBJ1-5; the D gene is possibly TRBD1 (5 bases). Between the trimmed V and J ends, which lost 3 bases and 4 bases, there was a span of 16 bases. Germline V gene sequence: CDR1 GTSNPN, CDR2 SVGIG (reference sequence). The CDR3 contains 15 residues.

This chain uses TRBV10-3 with TRBJ2-3; no definite D call. CDR3 length: 12 residues. Trimming removed 10 bases at V and 4 bases at J, with 12 bases between. Germline-derived CDR1 and CDR2 are ENHRY and SYGVKD. The CDR3 DNA reads as TGTGCCACGAGAAGCACCCCAGATACGCAGTATTTT. It encodes CATRSTPDTQYF.

The gene calls are TRBV29-1 and TRBJ2-7, with 9 bases identical to TRBD1. The junction had 5 bases not matched to a gene; V was cut back by 6 bases and J by 2 bases. CDR1 SQVTM and CDR2 ANQGSEA come from the germline V gene. The CDR3 runs 13 residues. The CDR3: CSVKTGGAYEQYF. The CDR3 nucleotides read TGCAGCGTGAAGACAGGGGGAGCCTACGAGCAGTACTTC.

This chain connects TRBV18 to TRBJ2-1; D not certain. The CDR3 loop spans 13 amino acids. Germline CDR1 and CDR2: KGHSH and LQKENI. The V end lost 4 bases, the J end lost 6 bases, and 10 bases lay between the germline ends. CDR3 protein: CASSLQLGNEQFF. The CDR3 coding sequence is TGTGCCAGCTCACTACAGCTGGGCAATGAGCAGTTCTTC.

V gene TRBV29-1 combines with J gene TRBJ1-3, with D unresolved. From germline, CDR1 is SQVTM and CDR2 ANQGSEA. V was cut by 4 bases and J by 2 bases, with 6 bases left in between. The CDR3 contains 12 residues. This CDR3 is CSVVTPGNTIYF. The CDR3, as DNA: TGCAGCGTTGTTACCCCTGGAAACACCATATATTTT.

Concerning this clone itself: Other DNA sequences in the sample encode the same CDR3. The chain is built from TRBV29-1 and TRBJ2-5; unclear D gene. Trimming left V 5 bases short and J 5 bases short, with 6 bases between. CDR1 SQVTM and CDR2 ANQGSEA come from the germline V gene. There are 10 residues in the CDR3. CDR3 sequence: CSVLGETQYF. The CDR3 DNA reads TGCAGCGTTCTCGGGGAGACCCAGTACTTC.

J is TRBJ2-3 and V is TRBV30, with TRBD2 matching over 10 bases. In germline, CDR1 is GTSNPN, CDR2 SVGIG (reference sequence). This CDR3 is 15 amino acids long. V shed 3 bases and J 2 bases; nucleotides not matched to a gene: 5. CDR3 region: CAWSILAGVTDTQYF. CDR3 in DNA: TGTGCCTGGAGCATCCTAGCGGGGGTCACAGATACGCAGTATTTT.

The genes are TRBV7-3 and TRBJ2-3, with TRBD2 matching over 15 bases. J was trimmed by 2 bases and V by 2 bases; bases with no gene match: 17. Germline-derived CDR1 and CDR2 are SGHTA and FQGTGA. This CDR3 comprises 22 residues. The CDR3 DNA reads TGTGCCAGCAGCTTACTCCCCTGGACTAGCGGGGGGGCCAGGTCCACCACAGATACGCAGTATTTT. As protein: CASSLLPWTSGGARSTTDTQYF.

The rearrangement joins TRBV7-9 to TRBJ2-1, with D perhaps TRBD2 (6 bases). Trimming took off 3 bases at V and 0 bases at J, with 9 bases between the two ends. The CDR3 length is 15 residues. Looked up from germline, CDR1 is SEHNR and CDR2 is FQNEAQ (reference sequence). Here the CDR3 reads CASSFFGGSYNEQFF. As DNA, the CDR3 is TGTGCCAGCAGCTTCTTCGGGGGCTCCTACAATGAGCAGTTCTTC.

This clone was detected a few times. The chain carries TRBV29-1 and TRBJ1-5; 7 nucleotides match TRBD1. Germline CDR1 is SQVTM and CDR2 is ANQGSEA. The CDR3 has 13 amino acids. Losses at the gene ends were 7 bases for V and 5 bases for J; bases not matched to a gene: 8. Here the CDR3 DNA reads TGCAGCGCCACCTTTGGACAGGATCAGCCCCAGCATTTT. As protein: CSATFGQDQPQHF.